These 15 T cell receptor beta chains came from one sample sequenced in a study of technical replicates of blood from several donors. Some clones are missing from TCRdb's copy, which holds only in-frame ones; the method was immunoSEQ multiplex PCR. The sample lists about 75,000 clones, roughly 89% seen once, with more than 0.35% in the top ten. Sequencing was carried out using T cells isolated from PBMCs. The receptors were gathered from a human donor in good health. Some clones in this sample may be carry-over from other donors' samples.

This clone came up once. The V and J genes are TRBV18 and TRBJ1-2; perhaps TRBD1 as D (6 bases). V was shortened by 1 base and J by 4 bases, with 19 bases between the two germline ends. The CDR3 sequence is 17 residues long. The germline V gene encodes CDR1 KGHSH and CDR2 LQKENI. The DNA of the CDR3 is TGTGCCAGCTCACCACAGGTGATGGGGGACACGGGCTATGGCTACACCTTC. Protein: CASSPQVMGDTGYGYTF.

The chain recombines TRBV7-2 with TRBJ2-7; the D is unclear. CDR1 and CDR2 (germline): SGHTA, FQGNSA. The CDR3 contains 12 residues. Trimming took off 3 bases at V and 1 base at J, with 4 bases between the two ends. The CDR3 DNA reads TGTGCCAGCAGCTTGGAGTCCTACGAGCAGTACTTC. It is translated as CASSLESYEQYF.

This clone has only a few counts. V usage is TRBV30 and J usage is TRBJ2-5; 8 positions agree with TRBD2. The CDR3 runs 15 residues. J gave up 4 bases and V 1 base, and 8 bases lay outside the gene matches. The germline gives CDR1 GTSNPN, CDR2 SVGIG (reference sequence). The CDR3 sequence is CAWSEGLGISETQYF. In nucleotides, the CDR3 is TGTGCCTGGAGTGAGGGACTAGGGATTTCAGAGACCCAGTACTTC.

This chain joins TRBV4-1 and TRBJ1-2, with D unclear. CDR1 and CDR2 (germline): MGHRA, YSYEKL. This CDR3 region has 16 residues. The V end was cut by 2 bases, the J end by 2 bases, with 15 bases between. The CDR3 loop is CASSQTQVSGNYGYTF. CDR3 coding DNA: TGCGCCAGCAGCCAAACCCAGGTGTCGGGGAACTATGGCTACACCTTC.

The chain recombines TRBV4-1 with TRBJ2-1; the match to TRBD2 covers 12 bases. J lost 9 bases, V lost 1 base, and 10 bases had no gene match. Germline CDR1 and CDR2: MGHRA and YSYEKL. The CDR3 totals 17 residues. CDR3 amino acids: CASSQAPLAGGMVEQFF. The CDR3 bases are TGCGCCAGCAGCCAAGCCCCACTAGCGGGGGGTATGGTTGAGCAGTTCTTC.

The J gene is TRBJ1-3, the V gene TRBV9; tentatively, D is TRBD1 (5 bases). Germline values: CDR1 SGDLS, CDR2 YYNGEE. The CDR3 extends over 15 amino acids. The V end was cut by 2 bases, the J end by 0 bases, with 9 bases between. CDR3: CASSVDRYSGNTIYF. Here the CDR3 DNA reads TGTGCCAGCAGCGTCGACAGATACTCTGGAAACACCATATATTTT.

The CDR3 DNA is TGTGCCAGCCGAGGCGGTTACAATGAGCAGTTCTTC. Its protein product is CASRGGYNEQFF. V is TRBV18 and J is TRBJ2-1; D is undetermined. The V end was cut by 8 bases, the J end by 4 bases, with 9 bases between. Per germline, CDR1 KGHSH and CDR2 LQKENI. The CDR3 is 12 amino acids.

The CDR3 is CASSEGGSNLLYEQYF. CDR3 bases: TGCGCCAGCAGCGAAGGAGGGAGTAATCTCCTCTACGAGCAGTACTTC. The chain has TRBV10-2 and TRBJ2-7; a weak D match, TRBD2 (6 bases). V shed 6 bases and J shed 3 bases, with 21 bases lying between them. Germline CDR1 WSHSY, CDR2 SAAADI. The CDR3 is made up of 16 amino acids.

The chain employs TRBV7-2 and TRBJ2-7; no definite D call. The V and J ends lost 1 base and 4 bases respectively, with 8 bases between them. CDR3 length: 13 amino acids. Looked up from germline, CDR1 is SGHTA and CDR2 is FQGNSA. The CDR3 coding sequence is TGTGCCAGCAGCTTAGGCGAGTATTACGAGCAGTACTTC. Protein: CASSLGEYYEQYF.

This chain uses TRBV29-1 with TRBJ2-3; no definite D call. V was trimmed by 4 bases and J by 4 bases, leaving 6 bases between them. The CDR3 spans 11 residues. Germline V gene lookup returns CDR1 SQVTM and CDR2 ANQGSEA. CDR3 amino acids: CSVVSSDTQYF. The CDR3 DNA follows: TGCAGCGTTGTGTCGTCAGATACGCAGTATTTT.

V and J are TRBV2 and TRBJ2-1, with 10 bases aligning to TRBD2. CDR1 SNHLY and CDR2 FYNNEI come from the germline V gene. The CDR3 totals 14 residues. The trim removed 7 bases at V and 10 bases at J, leaving 10 bases unmatched. In nucleotides, the CDR3 is TGTGCCAGCATCCCATCTAGCGGGAGCCACGAGCAGTTCTTC. The encoded protein is CASIPSSGSHEQFF.

The CDR3, as DNA: TGCGCCAGCAGCCCTGGGCGGACAGCGCAAGAGACCCAGTACTTC. Translation gives CASSPGRTAQETQYF. The chain is built from TRBV5-1 and TRBJ2-5; D possibly corresponds to TRBD1 (6 bases). The ends were cut back, 4 bases at V and 2 bases at J, with 15 bases in the middle. Germline lookup yields CDR1 SGHRS and CDR2 YFSETQ. CDR3 length equals 15 residues.

The chain has TRBV25-1 and TRBJ1-2; D is ambiguous. CDR3 size: 11 residues. V gave up 6 bases and J gave up 7 bases, with 9 bases separating them. CDR1 and CDR2 (germline): MGHDK, SYGVNS. DNA of the CDR3: TGTGCCAGCAGCAGCCCGGGTGGCTACACCTTC. Residues: CASSSPGGYTF.

The chain recombines TRBV29-1 with TRBJ1-5, with D unclear. Trimming left V 4 bases short and J 6 bases short, with 10 bases between. CDR1 is SQVTM and CDR2 is ANQGSEA in the germline V gene. The CDR3 covers 12 residues. CDR3 sequence reads: CSVASGSQPQHF. The CDR3 nucleotides are TGCAGCGTTGCGTCAGGTAGTCAGCCCCAGCATTTT.

The chain uses TRBV9 and TRBJ1-2; weak D call: TRBD1 (6 bases). Per the germline V gene, CDR1 is SGDLS and CDR2 is YYNGEE. This CDR3 spans 15 amino acids. With 3 bases removed from V and 2 bases from J, the gap between germline ends came to 14 bases. The CDR3 reads CASSAPGQGNYGYTF. CDR3 sequence (DNA): TGTGCCAGCAGCGCCCCGGGGCAGGGGAACTATGGCTACACCTTC. Full variable domain (outside the CDR3, taken from reference TRBV9 and TRBJ1-2): DSGVTQTPKHLITATGQRVTLRCSPRSGDLSVYWYQQSLDQGLQFLIQYYNGEERAKGNILERFSAQQFPDLHSELNLSSLELGDSALYFCASSAPGQGNYGYTFGSGTRLTVV.